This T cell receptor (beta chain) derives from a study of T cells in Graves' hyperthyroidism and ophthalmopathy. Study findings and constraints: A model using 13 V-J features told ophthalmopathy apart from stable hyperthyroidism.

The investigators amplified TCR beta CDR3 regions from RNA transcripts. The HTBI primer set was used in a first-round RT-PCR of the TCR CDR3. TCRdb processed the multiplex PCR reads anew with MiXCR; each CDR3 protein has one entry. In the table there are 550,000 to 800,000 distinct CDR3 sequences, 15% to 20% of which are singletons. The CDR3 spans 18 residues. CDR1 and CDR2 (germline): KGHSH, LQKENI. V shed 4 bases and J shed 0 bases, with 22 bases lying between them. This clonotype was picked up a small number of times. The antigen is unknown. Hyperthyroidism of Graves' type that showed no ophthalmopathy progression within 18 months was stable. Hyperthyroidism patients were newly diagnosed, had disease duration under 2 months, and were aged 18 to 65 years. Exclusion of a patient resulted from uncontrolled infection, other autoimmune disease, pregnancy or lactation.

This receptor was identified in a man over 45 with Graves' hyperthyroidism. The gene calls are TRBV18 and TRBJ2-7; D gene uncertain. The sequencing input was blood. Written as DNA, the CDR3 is TGTGCCAGCTCACGACCGCCGCCTGGCAGCCCGAGCTCCTACGAGCAGTACTTC. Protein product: CASSRPPPGSPSSYEQYF.